This note documents a single TCR beta chain sequence. This record comes from a study of blood T cell repertoires in COVID-19. Study-level information: T cells, B-cell-depleted T cells, or PBMCs supplied cDNA or gDNA.

Per germline, CDR1 SGHDT and CDR2 YYEEEE. J was trimmed by 4 bases and V by 2 bases; bases with no gene match: 10. CDR3 length: 17 residues. Authors' data handling: Counts of nucleated cells, estimated from reference gene primer amplification, were obtained. Repertoires were generated with immunoSEQ multiplex PCR, while TCRdb's copy carries only in-frame clones and drops some. V, J and clone size derive from that table, while D and trimming were established from the DNA sequence. The table records 300,000 to 350,000 clones, nearly 90% of them present only once. This TCR came from a woman aged 25 to 39 who had recovered from COVID-19. The sequenced sample was PBMCs or T cells enriched from blood (not recorded which). The rearrangement links TRBV5-6 to TRBJ2-2; 8 bases agree with TRBD2. The CDR3: CASSFGIGTRVTGELFF. The CDR3 coding sequence is TGTGCCAGCAGCTTTGGAATAGGGACTAGGGTCACCGGGGAGCTGTTTTTT.